The clone carrying this T cell receptor (beta chain) was seen many times. Its target is unknown. V lost 1 base, J lost 1 base, and 10 bases lay in between. Per the germline V gene, CDR1 is SGHDN and CDR2 is FVKESK. The length of the CDR3 is 15 residues. These data belong to a study of Graves' ophthalmopathy and Graves' hyperthyroidism. General observations from the study: Using a 13-signature model, the authors split ophthalmopathy from stable hyperthyroidism, with under 90% sensitivity and 75% to 82% specificity.

Among the exclusions were patients with other autoimmune diseases, uncontrolled infections, pregnancy or lactation. Diagnosis relied on clinical symptoms, serum thyroxine, TRAb, thyroid ultrasound and orbital computed tomography. RNA served as the template for amplifying TCR beta CDR3 regions. Second-round multiplex PCR came after first-round RT-PCR with HTBI primers. Via MiXCR, TCRdb re-called the multiplex PCR reads, giving one row per CDR3 protein. The table has 900,000 to 1,200,000 distinct CDR3 sequences, around a third seen once. The V call is TRBV14, the J call TRBJ2-5; tentative D call: TRBD1 (6 bases). The receptor comes from an adult man with Graves' hyperthyroidism. Material: peripheral blood or thyroid tissue (not recorded which). CDR3 loop: CASSQAGVIQETQYF. CDR3 sequence (DNA): TGTGCCAGCAGCCAAGCAGGGGTCATCCAAGAGACCCAGTACTTC.